The next 29 T cell receptor beta chains were all read from a single sample in a study of T cell responses to AZD1222 COVID-19 vaccine. Using immunoSEQ multiplex PCR, the repertoire was profiled, and TCRdb retains in-frame clones only, with some absent. Of roughly 99,000 clones in the sample, approximately 90% were seen once. The sample was peripheral blood, taken 28 days after the second AZD1222 dose. The origin of the receptors is an adult who received the AZD1222 COVID-19 vaccine.

The chain couples TRBV12-2 to TRBJ2-3; the D call of TRBD1 is as the table states it, not checked on the DNA. TRBV12-2 is a pseudogene segment. The CDR3 consists of 16 residues. CDR3 region: CASRGTGTGGTDTQYF. For the CDR3, the DNA is TGTGCAAGTCGCGGGACCGGGACAGGGGGTACAGATACGCAGTATTTT.

The chain has TRBV28 and TRBJ2-3; 10 nucleotides align to TRBD2. V gave up 6 bases and J gave up 0 bases; unmatched junction bases: 9. Looked up from germline, CDR1 is MDHEN and CDR2 is SYDVKM. The CDR3 runs 17 residues. CDR3 nucleotides: TGTGCCAGCAGGCTAACTAGCGGGACCGCTAGCACAGATACGCAGTATTTT. Translated, it gives CASRLTSGTASTDTQYF.

This clone was seen only once. This chain uses TRBV21-1 with TRBJ2-6; the table's D call TRBD2 went unverified against the DNA. TRBV21-1 is given as a pseudogene. There are 18 residues in the CDR3. CDR3 DNA sequence: TGTGCCAGCAGCAAAAGACTAGCGGGTTACTCTGGGGCCAACGTCCTGACTTTC. Its translation: CASSKRLAGYSGANVLTF.

The chain carries TRBV19 and TRBJ2-7, with TRBD2 identical over 8 bases. CDR1 and CDR2 from the germline V gene are LNHDA and SQIVND (reference sequence). This CDR3 has 14 residues. The junction had 7 bases not matched to a gene; V was cut back by 2 bases and J by 7 bases. CDR3 coding DNA: TGTGCCAGTAGTATAAGCGGGAGTGCTGGGGAGCAGTACTTC. Encoded protein: CASSISGSAGEQYF.

V gene TRBV19 combines with J gene TRBJ1-5; D perhaps matches TRBD1 (5 bases). The germline gives CDR1 LNHDA, CDR2 SQIVND (reference sequence). Trimming took off 5 bases at V and 3 bases at J, with 14 bases between the two ends. This CDR3 has 15 residues. The DNA of the CDR3 is TGTGCCAGTAGTCCCCGGGGGGGGGTCAATCAGCCCCAGCATTTT. It encodes CASSPRGGVNQPQHF.

The V call is TRBV19, the J call TRBJ2-1; 10 bases line up with TRBD2. Germline V gene data show CDR1 as LNHDA and CDR2 as SQIVND (reference sequence). Trimming cost V 4 bases and J 0 bases; bases outside gene matches: 0. The CDR3 sequence is 15 residues long. The CDR3 here is CASSKREGSYNEQFF. Written as DNA, the CDR3 is TGTGCCAGTAGTAAGCGGGAGGGCTCCTACAATGAGCAGTTCTTC.

This clone came up a few times. J is TRBJ2-3 and V is TRBV6-4; maybe TRBD1 (6 bases). V was cut by 5 bases and J by 4 bases, with 16 bases left in between. From germline, CDR1 is MRHNA and CDR2 SNTAGT. This CDR3 contains 15 residues. CDR3 region: CASSPIQGTADTQYF. CDR3 nucleotides: TGTGCCAGCAGTCCAATACAGGGAACGGCAGATACGCAGTATTTT.

The CDR3 DNA reads as TGTGCCTGGAGTGTCTCCCACCGACAGTCTAATCAGCCCCAGCATTTT. Protein: CAWSVSHRQSNQPQHF. V and J are TRBV30 and TRBJ1-5; D perhaps matches TRBD1 (5 bases). Germline V gene data show CDR1 as GTSNPN and CDR2 as SVGIG (reference sequence). Trimming stripped 0 bases from V and 4 bases from J, with 16 bases between. The CDR3 loop spans 16 amino acids.

The chain joins TRBV5-1 to TRBJ1-1, with TRBD1 as a possible D gene (5 bases). Germline-derived CDR1 and CDR2 are SGHRS and YFSETQ. This CDR3 has 15 residues. Trimming removed 0 bases from V and 4 bases from J, with 13 bases in between. The CDR3 DNA reads as TGCGCCAGCAGCTTGGACGGGGACGAAAGCACTGAAGCTTTCTTT. Protein sequence: CASSLDGDESTEAFF.

This sequence joins TRBV7-3 and TRBJ2-5, with 8 positions matching TRBD2. The CDR3 is 14 residues long. The germline V gene has CDR1 SGHTA and CDR2 FQGTGA. The ends lost 5 bases at V and 9 bases at J; junction bases unmatched: 11. The CDR3: CASSPGGGLGAQYF. CDR3 coding DNA: TGTGCCAGCAGCCCCGGGGGGGGCCTGGGGGCCCAGTACTTC.

The genes are TRBV10-3 and TRBJ2-1, with D possibly being TRBD1 (5 bases). CDR3 size: 13 residues. Germline V CDR1 and CDR2: ENHRY, SYGVKD. V was cut by 8 bases and J by 9 bases, with 17 bases left in between. The CDR3 loop is CAISVGVESEQFF. The CDR3 nucleotides are TGTGCCATCTCGGTAGGGGTTGAGAGTGAGCAGTTCTTC.

The chain employs TRBV6-2 or TRBV6-3 and TRBJ2-3, with TRBD2 identical over 14 bases. The CDR3 consists of 17 residues. J gave up 4 bases and V 5 bases, and 8 bases lay outside the gene matches. Looked up from germline, CDR1 is MNHEY and CDR2 is SVGEGT. CDR3 in amino acids: CASSTFGLAGGPDTQYF. CDR3 coding DNA: TGTGCCAGCAGTACCTTCGGACTAGCGGGAGGCCCAGATACGCAGTATTTT.

The J gene is TRBJ1-6, the V gene TRBV4-1; D possibly corresponds to TRBD1 (6 bases). The length of the CDR3 is 15 residues. V lost 2 bases and J 9 bases, leaving 14 bases between the germline ends. Germline-derived CDR1 and CDR2 are MGHRA and YSYEKL. The CDR3 DNA is TGCGCCAGCAGCCAATTACAGGGTTTTCGTTCACCCCTCCACTTT. Protein product: CASSQLQGFRSPLHF.

The J gene is TRBJ2-1, the V gene TRBV15; the match to TRBD2 covers 9 bases. This CDR3 has 15 amino acids. The V and J ends lost 5 bases and 6 bases, in that order; junction bases with no gene match: 8. CDR1 is LNHNV, CDR2 YYDKDF, per germline (reference sequence). The CDR3 protein is CATSGVAGVSNEQFF. The CDR3 DNA reads TGTGCCACCAGCGGGGTAGCGGGAGTCTCCAATGAGCAGTTCTTC.

The chain carries TRBV7-8 and TRBJ1-1; 8 nucleotides agree with TRBD1. The CDR3 length is 14 residues. The junction had 6 bases not matched to a gene; V was cut back by 4 bases and J by 5 bases. CDR1 and CDR2 (germline): SGHVS, FQNEAQ. The CDR3 loop is CASSSTGAGTEAFF. The DNA for the CDR3 is TGTGCCAGCAGCTCGACAGGGGCTGGGACTGAAGCTTTCTTT.

The chain recombines TRBV27 with TRBJ2-1; D remains unclear. There are 17 residues in the CDR3. The germline CDR1 and CDR2 sequences are MNHEY and SMNVEV (reference sequence). Trimming removed 3 bases from V and 4 bases from J, with 19 bases in between. The CDR3 loop reads CASSFLKHSVGYNEQFF. The CDR3 nucleotides read TGTGCCAGCAGTTTCCTAAAACATAGTGTAGGATACAATGAGCAGTTCTTC.

The chain joins TRBV28 to TRBJ1-2, with 8 nucleotides matching TRBD1. The V segment lost 6 bases and the J segment 4 bases; nucleotides outside the gene matches: 1. The CDR3 spans 12 residues. Germline CDR1 is MDHEN and CDR2 is SYDVKM. CDR3 loop: CASSTGGYGYTF. CDR3 sequence (DNA): TGTGCCAGCAGCACAGGGGGCTATGGCTACACCTTC.

Comments on this clone: Other DNA sequences in this specimen translate into the identical CDR3. This sequence joins TRBV5-1 and TRBJ2-3, with 7 bases fitting TRBD2. The germline gives CDR1 SGHRS, CDR2 YFSETQ. The CDR3 covers 16 residues. The junction had 4 bases not matched to a gene; V was cut back by 0 bases and J by 0 bases. CDR3 sequence (DNA): TGCGCCAGCAGCTTGGAAGGGAGGGCTAGCACAGATACGCAGTATTTT. Amino acid sequence: CASSLEGRASTDTQYF.

This chain joins TRBV12-5 and TRBJ1-1; perhaps TRBD1 as D (5 bases). The germline CDR1 and CDR2 sequences are LGHNT and FRNRAP. This CDR3 is 15 amino acids long. The V gene lost 2 bases and the J gene lost 6 bases, with 16 bases spanning the gap. CDR3 coding DNA: TGTGCTAGTGGTTTGTCTCCGGCAGGGACCGCTGAAGCTTTCTTT. Its protein is CASGLSPAGTAEAFF.

The rearrangement joins TRBV29-1 to TRBJ1-5; tentatively, D is TRBD1 (6 bases). Germline V lookup: CDR1 SQVTM, CDR2 ANQGSEA. This CDR3 contains 13 residues. Deletions cut 2 bases from V and 6 bases from J, with 11 bases between. CDR3 protein: CSVELGGAQPQHF. The CDR3, as DNA: TGCAGCGTTGAACTAGGGGGGGCTCAGCCCCAGCATTTT. The full variable domain, completed using reference TRBV29-1 and TRBJ1-5, is SAVISQKPSRDICQRGTSLTIQCQVDSQVTMMFWYRQQPGQSLTLIATANQGSEATYESGFVIDKFPISRPNLTFSTLTVSNMSPEDSSIYLCSVELGGAQPQHFGDGTRLSIL.

The chain carries TRBV5-4 and TRBJ2-1; the match to TRBD2 covers 15 bases. The germline V gene has CDR1 SGHNT and CDR2 YYREEE (reference sequence). The CDR3 is 17 residues long. With 2 bases clipped from V and 12 bases from J, the junction kept 12 bases outside the gene matches. CDR3 DNA sequence: TGTGCCAGCAGCTTAGAGAGGACTAGCGGGAGGGAAAAAGGGCAGTTCTTC. As protein: CASSLERTSGREKGQFF.

The chain combines TRBV2 with TRBJ1-1; D not resolved. This CDR3 contains 15 residues. Germline CDR1 and CDR2: SNHLY and FYNNEI. Trimming stripped 2 bases from V and 1 base from J, with 11 bases between. The CDR3 sequence: CASSEMRRRNTEAFF. The DNA for the CDR3 is TGTGCCAGCAGTGAAATGAGGAGGCGGAACACTGAAGCTTTCTTT.

The V gene is TRBV5-1, the J gene TRBJ2-1; D unclear. V dropped 0 bases and J dropped 0 bases, with 7 bases sitting between them. Germline CDR1 SGHRS, CDR2 YFSETQ. CDR3 length: 15 amino acids. This CDR3 reads CASSLDGVSYNEQFF. CDR3 coding DNA: TGCGCCAGCAGCTTGGATGGCGTCTCCTACAATGAGCAGTTCTTC.

The chain is built from TRBV5-6 and TRBJ2-1; weak D call: TRBD2 (5 bases). The CDR3 is 14 residues long. Germline-derived CDR1 and CDR2 are SGHDT and YYEEEE. Trimming took 4 bases from V and 4 from J, leaving 12 bases between them. CDR3 DNA: TGTGCCAGCAGCACGGACTCTGCATACAATGAGCAGTTCTTC. Translated: CASSTDSAYNEQFF.

This chain uses TRBV19 with TRBJ2-1, with 14 positions matching TRBD2. This CDR3 is built from 16 residues. CDR1 is LNHDA and CDR2 is SQIVND in the germline V gene (reference sequence). Germline trimming cut 5 bases from V and 6 bases from J; bases unmatched to any gene: 6. The CDR3 DNA is TGTGCCAGTAGTGAGGGGGGGACTAGCGGGAGCAATGAGCAGTTCTTC. Its translation is CASSEGGTSGSNEQFF. Supplemented by reference TRBV19 and TRBJ2-1, the full variable domain reads DGGITQSPKYLFRKEGQNVTLSCEQNLNHDAMYWYRQDPGQGLRLIYYSQIVNDFQKGDIAEGYSVSREKKESFPLTVTSAQKNPTAFYLCASSEGGTSGSNEQFFGPGTRLTVL.

This chain connects TRBV4-1 to TRBJ1-5; no clear D gene. Trimming left V 0 bases short and J 6 bases short, with 18 bases between. This CDR3 is 17 amino acids long. From germline, CDR1 is MGHRA and CDR2 YSYEKL. CDR3 amino acids: CASSQDRERRMSQPQHF. The CDR3 DNA is TGCGCCAGCAGCCAAGATCGGGAGAGGCGAATGAGTCAGCCCCAGCATTTT.

V usage is TRBV4-1 and J usage is TRBJ1-6; maybe TRBD1 (5 bases). This CDR3 comprises 15 residues. Germline loops: CDR1 MGHRA, CDR2 YSYEKL. V was shortened by 0 bases and J by 8 bases, with 11 bases between the two germline ends. CDR3 in DNA: TGCGCCAGCAGCCAAGATGGCCAGGGTTATTCACCCCTCCACTTT. Translating gives CASSQDGQGYSPLHF.

This chain links TRBV6-2 or TRBV6-3 with TRBJ2-1; tentative D call: TRBD1 (6 bases). The CDR3 loop spans 14 amino acids. Germline assignment: CDR1 MNHEY and CDR2 SVGEGT. V lost 4 bases and J 4 bases, leaving 11 bases between the germline ends. CDR3 protein: CASSFGGGYNEQFF. DNA of the CDR3: TGTGCCAGCAGTTTTGGGGGCGGTTACAATGAGCAGTTCTTC.

CDR3 DNA: TGTGCCAGCAGTTACGTGGGTCCCCGCAATTCACCCCTCCACTTT. It translates to CASSYVGPRNSPLHF. The chain employs TRBV6-2 or TRBV6-3 and TRBJ1-6; D call uncertain. This CDR3 comprises 15 residues. Germline CDR1 MNHEY, CDR2 SVGEGT. V lost 2 bases, J lost 7 bases, and 12 bases lay in between.